A single sample is the source of the 13 T cell receptor beta chains below, sequenced in a study of CD8 T cells in ankylosing spondylitis. What these receptors recognize is not known. TCRdb re-derived calls from the 5' RACE reads in MiXCR, one entry per CDR3 protein. The table has 650,000 to 800,000 distinct CDR3 sequences, roughly 19% seen once. The study's findings and limits: Within ankylosing spondylitis blood, a TCR beta motif made up of roughly eight highly homologous variants appeared to be characteristic.

Sequencing was done on a sample of blood, either unsorted or a sorted T cell fraction (not recorded which). These receptors all come from a male donor with ankylosing spondylitis.

The rearrangement uses TRBV20-1 and TRBJ2-5, with 7 bases that match TRBD2. J gave up 1 base and V 5 bases, and 16 bases lay outside the gene matches. The germline V gene encodes CDR1 DFQATT and CDR2 SNEGSKA (reference sequence). This CDR3 has 17 amino acids. CDR3: CSAAGALRPAPQETQYF. Here the CDR3 DNA reads TGCAGTGCTGCGGGAGCGCTCAGGCCCGCCCCCCAAGAGACCCAGTACTTC.

The V gene is TRBV6-5, the J gene TRBJ2-7; D unclear. CDR1 is MNHEY and CDR2 is SVGAGI in the germline V gene. Trimming removed 4 bases from V and 3 bases from J, with 10 bases in between. This CDR3 has 13 residues. CDR3 sequence (DNA): TGTGCCAGCAGTTTTGCCCCGGGCTACGAGCAGTACTTC. Protein product: CASSFAPGYEQYF.

This clonotype was seen more than once but under ten times. This chain joins TRBV12-3 or TRBV12-4 and TRBJ2-1; D possibly corresponds to TRBD2 (5 bases). With 5 bases removed from V and 1 base from J, the gap between germline ends came to 9 bases. The CDR3 extends over 14 amino acids. CDR3 region: CASSARGSYNEQFF. CDR3 nucleotides: TGTGCCAGCAGTGCGAGAGGGTCCTACAATGAGCAGTTCTTC.

The chain couples TRBV5-1 to TRBJ2-5, with TRBD2 matching 14 bases. The CDR3 is made up of 17 amino acids. CDR1 SGHRS and CDR2 YFSETQ come from the germline V gene. V lost 3 bases and J lost 4; bases outside the gene matches: 8. CDR3 amino acids: CASSSTSGRARRETQYF. The CDR3 nucleotides are TGCGCCAGCAGCTCGACTAGCGGGAGGGCCAGGCGAGAGACCCAGTACTTC.

The chain uses TRBV12-3 or TRBV12-4 and TRBJ1-1; the D gene is possibly TRBD1 (5 bases). The CDR3 is 13 amino acids. With 6 bases removed from V and 8 bases from J, the gap between germline ends came to 16 bases. CDR3 sequence: CASSLVGGREAFF. The CDR3 DNA is TGTGCCAGCAGCCTGGTGGGGGGTAGGGAAGCTTTCTTT.

The chain carries TRBV30 and TRBJ1-1; tentatively, D is TRBD1 (5 bases). Germline V gene data show CDR1 as GTSNPN and CDR2 as SVGIG (reference sequence). V was pared by 2 bases and J by 5 bases, with 12 bases between. The CDR3 runs 13 residues. The CDR3 is CAWSWDEGTEAFF. The CDR3 coding sequence is TGTGCCTGGAGTTGGGACGAAGGGACTGAAGCTTTCTTT.

This rearrangement joins TRBV12-3 or TRBV12-4 to TRBJ1-1, with D tentatively TRBD1 (5 bases). The CDR3 totals 14 residues. Deletions cut 5 bases from V and 0 bases from J, with 10 bases between. The CDR3 region has the DNA TGTGCCAGCAGTCCCCTCAGGGTGAACACTGAAGCTTTCTTT. This gives the protein CASSPLRVNTEAFF.

The chain carries TRBV6-2 or TRBV6-3 and TRBJ2-5; 8 nucleotides match TRBD1. This CDR3 has 15 residues. The V segment lost 5 bases and the J segment 2 bases; nucleotides outside the gene matches: 7. The V gene's germline CDR1 is MNHEY and CDR2 SVGEGT. CDR3 nucleotides: TGTGCCAGCAGTACCCAGGGGGCCGCTCAAGAGACCCAGTACTTC. Translating it yields CASSTQGAAQETQYF.

The table lists this clonotype with a few counts. V is TRBV24-1 and J is TRBJ2-1, with 13 positions matching TRBD2. The CDR3 covers 16 residues. The germline CDR1 and CDR2 sequences are KGHDR and SFDVKD. V dropped 5 bases and J dropped 9; count of bases not matched to a gene: 9. CDR3 amino acids: CATSAGTSGIEGEQFF. The DNA of the CDR3 is TGTGCCACCAGTGCCGGGACTAGCGGGATAGAGGGTGAGCAGTTCTTC.

The rearrangement joins TRBV5-1 to TRBJ2-1, with 11 bases matching TRBD2. V was pared by 0 bases and J by 0 bases, with 8 bases of the junction left unmatched. Germline assignment: CDR1 SGHRS and CDR2 YFSETQ. This CDR3 has 19 residues. The CDR3 sequence: CASSLALAGGPSSYNEQFF. The CDR3 coding sequence is TGCGCCAGCAGCTTGGCCCTAGCGGGAGGACCGAGCTCCTACAATGAGCAGTTCTTC.

This clonotype was seen more than once but under ten times. This chain connects TRBV7-9 to TRBJ1-2; 7 bases are a match to TRBD1. V was clipped by 5 bases and J by 10 bases; unmatched bases: 7. Germline values: CDR1 SEHNR, CDR2 FQNEAQ (reference sequence). The CDR3 spans 12 residues. CDR3 amino acids: CASSAPKGAYTF. The CDR3, as DNA: TGTGCCAGCAGCGCCCCCAAGGGGGCCTACACCTTC.

This rearrangement joins TRBV5-1 to TRBJ1-6, with TRBD1 matching 7 bases. The CDR3 loop spans 14 amino acids. The V segment lost 4 bases and the J segment 10 bases; nucleotides outside the gene matches: 8. In germline, CDR1 is SGHRS, CDR2 YFSETQ. The DNA for the CDR3 is TGCGCCAGCAGCAAAGACAGGGACCTCTCACCCCTCCACTTT. Translating it yields CASSKDRDLSPLHF.

This clonotype was seen more than once but under ten times. The chain employs TRBV7-9 and TRBJ1-1; TRBD1 is a possible D gene (5 bases). The CDR3 sequence is 11 residues long. Germline values: CDR1 SEHNR, CDR2 FQNEAQ (reference sequence). V was shortened by 8 bases and J by 6 bases, with 10 bases between the two germline ends. The CDR3 DNA reads as TGTGCCAGCGGGCGGGGGTCTGAAGCTTTCTTT. This sequence encodes CASGRGSEAFF. Together with reference TRBV7-9 and TRBJ1-1, the CDR3 gives the full variable domain: DTGVSQNPRHKITKRGQNVTFRCDPISEHNRLYWYRQTLGQGPEFLTYFQNEAQLEKSRLLSDRFSAERPKGSFSTLEIQRTEQGDSAMYLCASGRGSEAFFGQGTRLTVV.